These 21 T cell receptor beta chains came from one sample sequenced in a study of T cells in Graves' hyperthyroidism and ophthalmopathy. Authors of the study amplified TCR beta CDR3 regions from RNA transcripts. TCR CDR3 regions were first amplified by RT-PCR with HTBI primers. Via MiXCR, TCRdb re-called the multiplex PCR reads, giving one row per CDR3 protein. Of hundreds of thousands of distinct CDR3 sequences listed, around 13% are singletons. The sample consisted of blood. These receptors were collected from a woman in her late teens or twenties with Graves' hyperthyroidism.

This clonotype was recorded many times. The gene calls are TRBV6-5 and TRBJ2-7; possible D gene TRBD2, 5 bases. With 2 bases removed from V and 7 bases from J, the gap between germline ends came to 12 bases. The germline CDR1 and CDR2 sequences are MNHEY and SVGAGI. The CDR3 length is 13 residues. CDR3 loop: CASSYSSGGEQYF. DNA of the CDR3: TGTGCCAGCAGTTACAGCAGCGGCGGGGAGCAGTACTTC.

This clonotype occurred many times. The chain links TRBV13 to TRBJ2-3, with D tentatively TRBD2 (6 bases). V shed 3 bases and J shed 2 bases, with 15 bases lying between them. Germline V gives CDR1 PRHDT, CDR2 FYEKMQ (reference sequence). CDR3 length: 16 amino acids. The CDR3 region has the DNA TGTGCCAGCAGCTTCTCCCCGGCGGGGCACACAGATACGCAGTATTTT. As protein: CASSFSPAGHTDTQYF.

This clonotype was seen at least ten times. A much larger clone differs by one base, so this may be a read error. CDR3 in amino acids: CASSSSSYNEQFF. In DNA, the CDR3 is TGTGCCAGCAGCTCGAGCTCCTACAATGAGCAGTTCTTC. The chain has TRBV11-3 and TRBJ2-1; D gene ambiguous. The length of the CDR3 is 13 residues. In germline, CDR1 is SGHNT, CDR2 YENEEA. Trimming pared 4 bases from V and 0 bases from J, leaving 4 bases between.

Points on this clonotype: A much more abundant neighbour one base away suggests this may be a read error. V gene TRBV6-5 combines with J gene TRBJ1-5, with a tentative D call TRBD1 (5 bases). The germline gives CDR1 MNHEY, CDR2 SVGAGI. This CDR3 is built from 14 residues. CDR3: CTSSYEGVGQPQHF. The CDR3 DNA follows: TGTACCAGCAGTTACGAAGGGGTCGGGCAGCCCCAGCATTTT.

This clonotype was seen ten or more times. The chain employs TRBV2 and TRBJ2-2; TRBD2 agrees at 8 bases. The CDR3 has 14 amino acids. V gave up 7 bases and J gave up 0 bases; unmatched junction bases: 1. From germline, CDR1 is SNHLY and CDR2 FYNNEI. The CDR3 DNA follows: TGTGCCAGCAAACTAGCGGCGAACACCGGGGAGCTGTTTTTT. Residues: CASKLAANTGELFF.

This clonotype has a handful of counts. V usage is TRBV29-1 and J usage is TRBJ1-2; D call uncertain. Deletions cut 6 bases from V and 3 bases from J, with 17 bases between. This CDR3 contains 14 residues. From germline, CDR1 is SQVTM and CDR2 ANQGSEA. The CDR3 DNA reads TGCAGCGTCGCCGTGGCCCTCTTGGACTATGGCTACACCTTC. It yields the protein CSVAVALLDYGYTF.

This clonotype was found many times. The chain has TRBV11-1 and TRBJ2-1; a weak D match, TRBD2 (5 bases). Germline V gene data show CDR1 as SGHAT and CDR2 as FQDESV (reference sequence). The CDR3 contains 16 residues. The V end lost 5 bases, the J end lost 5 bases, and 19 bases lay between the germline ends. DNA for the CDR3: TGTGCCAGCAGCCCCGGAGGCAGCCCGGGGAACAATGAGCAGTTCTTC. Amino acid sequence: CASSPGGSPGNNEQFF.

This clonotype was detected many times. The chain employs TRBV3-1 and TRBJ2-1, with 14 bases matching TRBD2. J lost 9 bases, V lost 4 bases, and 11 bases had no gene match. Germline V gene sequence: CDR1 LGHDT, CDR2 YNNKEL (reference sequence). This CDR3 contains 17 residues. The chain's CDR3 is CASSRGTSGRVFGEQFF. Here the CDR3 DNA reads TGTGCCAGCAGCCGCGGGACTAGCGGGAGAGTATTCGGTGAGCAGTTCTTC.

The chain recombines TRBV20-1 with TRBJ2-3; D is undetermined. Germline values: CDR1 DFQATT, CDR2 SNEGSKA (reference sequence). Between the trimmed V and J ends, which lost 2 bases and 6 bases, there was a span of 6 bases. The CDR3 spans 11 residues. The CDR3 nucleotides read TGCAGTGCTAGAACGCCGGATACGCAGTATTTT. Its protein is CSARTPDTQYF.

This clonotype was counted at least ten times. The chain joins TRBV5-6 to TRBJ2-7, with D possibly being TRBD1 (5 bases). Germline CDR1 and CDR2: SGHDT and YYEEEE. The CDR3 sequence is 17 residues long. Between the trimmed V and J ends, which lost 7 bases and 0 bases, there was a span of 23 bases. The CDR3 is CASSPITGLPASYEQYF. CDR3 nucleotides: TGTGCCAGCTCTCCGATAACAGGTCTGCCTGCCTCCTACGAGCAGTACTTC.

This chain connects TRBV13 to TRBJ2-1; TRBD1 matches at 11 bases. V dropped 5 bases and J dropped 4; count of bases not matched to a gene: 10. Germline V lookup: CDR1 PRHDT, CDR2 FYEKMQ (reference sequence). The CDR3 sequence is 17 residues long. Here the CDR3 reads CASSPLRTGGFYNEQFF. In nucleotides, the CDR3 is TGTGCCAGCAGCCCCCTGAGGACAGGGGGCTTTTACAATGAGCAGTTCTTC.

This clonotype was picked up a small number of times. The V gene is TRBV7-9, the J gene TRBJ1-3; D not certain. The CDR3 contains 13 residues. Per the germline V gene, CDR1 is SEHNR and CDR2 is FQNEAQ (reference sequence). Trimming took 2 bases from V and 4 from J, leaving 6 bases between them. CDR3 nucleotides: TGTGCCAGCAGCTTATCTGGCGGAAACACCATATATTTT. This encodes CASSLSGGNTIYF. Variable domain in full (rest from reference TRBV7-9 and TRBJ1-3): DTGVSQNPRHKITKRGQNVTFRCDPISEHNRLYWYRQTLGQGPEFLTYFQNEAQLEKSRLLSDRFSAERPKGSFSTLEIQRTEQGDSAMYLCASSLSGGNTIYFGEGSWLTVV.

This clonotype showed up just a few times. V usage is TRBV28 and J usage is TRBJ2-5; 9 positions match TRBD1. CDR1 MDHEN and CDR2 SYDVKM come from the germline V gene. The CDR3 is made up of 14 amino acids. With 7 bases clipped from V and 4 bases from J, the junction kept 7 bases outside the gene matches. Written as DNA, the CDR3 is TGTGCCAGCACCAAGGTGACAGGGGGAGAGACCCAGTACTTC. Translation gives CASTKVTGGETQYF.

In this sample, this clonotype turned up many times. V and J are TRBV20-1 and TRBJ2-7; 9 bases match TRBD2. CDR3 size: 16 residues. V was pared by 0 bases and J by 3 bases, with 9 bases of the junction left unmatched. Germline CDR1 reads DFQATT; CDR2 reads SNEGSKA (reference sequence). CDR3: CSAREGGRVLLYEQYF. CDR3 coding DNA: TGCAGTGCTAGAGAGGGCGGGAGGGTCCTACTCTACGAGCAGTACTTC.

This clonotype was observed a few times. V is TRBV19 and J is TRBJ2-2; unclear D gene. The CDR3 extends over 15 amino acids. CDR1 and CDR2 (germline): LNHDA, SQIVND (reference sequence). The V and J ends lost 8 bases and 2 bases respectively, with 15 bases between them. The CDR3 sequence: CASSPSPINTGELFF. The CDR3 DNA follows: TGTGCCAGTTCCCCGTCCCCCATCAACACCGGGGAGCTGTTTTTT.

The chain employs TRBV6-1 and TRBJ2-3, with 10 bases matching TRBD2. Per germline, CDR1 MNHNS and CDR2 SASEGT. V lost 8 bases and J lost 5; bases outside the gene matches: 19. The CDR3 spans 18 residues. CDR3 sequence: CASSPPIIAGGLGDTQYF. The CDR3 DNA reads as TGTGCCAGCTCACCACCGATAATAGCGGGGGGCCTGGGAGATACGCAGTATTTT.

This clonotype was counted many times. V gene TRBV3-1 combines with J gene TRBJ1-2; D is unclear. The CDR3 spans 14 residues. The germline V and J ends were trimmed by 0 bases and 2 bases, with 7 bases remaining between them. Germline V gene data show CDR1 as LGHDT and CDR2 as YNNKEL (reference sequence). Written as DNA, the CDR3 is TGTGCCAGCAGCCAAGAGGATTTGAACTATGGCTACACCTTC. This sequence encodes CASSQEDLNYGYTF. The complete variable domain, with remaining parts taken from reference TRBV3-1 and TRBJ1-2, reads DTAVSQTPKYLVTQMGNDKSIKCEQNLGHDTMYWYKQDSKKFLKIMFSYNNKELIINETVPNRFSPKSPDKAHLNLHINSLELGDSAVYFCASSQEDLNYGYTFGSGTRLTVV.

This clonotype occurred a few times. V usage is TRBV19 and J usage is TRBJ2-7; the match to TRBD1 covers 7 bases. The CDR3 is 15 residues long. Germline assignment: CDR1 LNHDA and CDR2 SQIVND (reference sequence). V gave up 0 bases and J gave up 4 bases; unmatched junction bases: 6. This chain's CDR3 is CASSIEEGAVYEQYF. The CDR3 region has the DNA TGTGCCAGTAGTATAGAAGAGGGGGCGGTGTACGAGCAGTACTTC.

With respect to this clonotype: A read error may explain this, as a much larger clone is one base away. The CDR3: CASSTTDEKLSF. CDR3 in DNA: TGTGCCAGCTCGACAACGGATGAAAAACTGTCTTTT. The chain has TRBV18 and TRBJ1-4, with unresolved D. The germline CDR1 and CDR2 sequences are KGHSH and LQKENI. The CDR3 covers 12 residues.

The chain is built from TRBV29-1 and TRBJ2-7, with TRBD2 as a possible D gene (5 bases). From germline, CDR1 is SQVTM and CDR2 ANQGSEA. This CDR3 comprises 13 residues. The V gene lost 4 bases and the J gene lost 2 bases, with 12 bases spanning the gap. CDR3 amino acids: CSVGETRPYEQYF. The CDR3 DNA reads TGCAGCGTTGGGGAGACAAGGCCCTACGAGCAGTACTTC.

This rearrangement joins TRBV3-1 to TRBJ2-3; the D is unclear. The germline V gene encodes CDR1 LGHDT and CDR2 YNNKEL (reference sequence). The CDR3 length is 14 residues. Trimming removed 1 base from V and 6 bases from J, with 11 bases in between. CDR3 in DNA: TGTGCCAGCAGCCAAGTGCCTTCAACGGATACGCAGTATTTT. It is translated as CASSQVPSTDTQYF.